This TCR beta chain emerged from a study of blood T cell repertoires in COVID-19. Overall study context: COVID-19 samples from acute and convalescent phases originated in the United States, Italy and Spain.

Clones were read by immunoSEQ multiplex PCR, and TCRdb kept only the in-frame ones, dropping some. This table has over 55,000 clones, around 83% appearing once. CDR3 length: 14 residues. Germline V gene lookup returns CDR1 MDHEN and CDR2 SYDVKM. V was clipped by 10 bases and J by 7 bases; unmatched bases: 11. This chain joins TRBV28 and TRBJ2-7; 12 bases are a match to TRBD1. Sample: peripheral blood. The receptor comes from a man in his fifties or sixties with COVID-19, enrolled during active disease. The DNA of the CDR3 is TGTGCCATCCGAGCGGGACAGGGGGCGCGAGAGCAGTACTTC. Amino acid sequence: CAIRAGQGAREQYF.